The clone carrying this T cell receptor beta chain came up a few times. Its antigen is currently unknown. It was into CD45RA+ naive and CD45RA-negative memory subsets that the CD4+ cells were split. Only in-frame clones appear in the TCRdb table, and some are missing; sequencing was by immunoSEQ multiplex PCR. The repertoire has about 1 million clones, about 75% of them found once; the top ten carry approximately 1.5%. Germline assignment: CDR1 SGHDN and CDR2 FVKESK. The CDR3 covers 14 residues. Trimming shortened V by 1 base and J by 2 bases, and 9 bases separated the two germline ends. This specimen comes from a study of shared clonotypes between healthy human individuals. Study-level findings and limits: Tissue TCR repertoires likely differ from these blood-only repertoires.

The specimen sequenced was memory CD4+ T cells sorted from blood. Subset given: CD45RA-negative fraction. This receptor was obtained from a man aged 18 to 30 in good health. The rearrangement joins TRBV14 to TRBJ2-7, with D unresolved. CDR3 sequence reads: CASSQAGPTYEQYF. Here the CDR3 DNA reads TGTGCCAGCAGCCAAGCCGGGCCCACCTACGAGCAGTACTTC.